These 26 T cell receptor beta chains were all obtained from the same sample, sequenced in a study of cytomegalovirus exposure and HLA in healthy donors. PCR employed 60 Vbeta and 13 Jbeta primers. The table came from immunoSEQ multiplex PCR; TCRdb's copy has only in-frame clones and leaves some out. The table lists 150,000 or so clones, roughly three quarters of them singletons, with 3% to 3.5% in the top ten. Sequenced: PBMCs. The source of these receptors is a male donor in good health and CMV-seronegative.

The chain has TRBV7-9 and TRBJ2-5; D possibly corresponds to TRBD2 (7 bases). The ends were cut back, 7 bases at V and 4 bases at J, with 19 bases in the middle. The CDR3 extends over 15 amino acids. From germline, CDR1 is SEHNR and CDR2 FQNEAQ (reference sequence). The CDR3 protein is CASTTGRQGIETQYF. The CDR3 region has the DNA TGTGCCAGCACCACCGGGAGGCAGGGGATAGAGACCCAGTACTTC.

This chain connects TRBV10-3 to TRBJ1-5; D is unresolved. This CDR3 region has 17 residues. Per germline, CDR1 ENHRY and CDR2 SYGVKD. V was clipped by 2 bases and J by 2 bases, with 16 bases between them. CDR3 bases: TGTGCCATCAGTGAGGCCCGCGGGGATCTTGGCAATCAGCCCCAGCATTTT. As protein: CAISEARGDLGNQPQHF.

The chain is built from TRBV2 and TRBJ1-5, with TRBD1 matching over 9 bases. The CDR3 loop spans 14 amino acids. V was clipped by 6 bases and J by 8 bases; unmatched bases: 8. From germline, CDR1 is SNHLY and CDR2 FYNNEI. CDR3 protein: CASSGQGIWEPQHF. The CDR3 DNA follows: TGTGCCAGCAGCGGACAGGGGATCTGGGAGCCCCAGCATTTT.

This chain connects TRBV7-9 to TRBJ2-2; weak D call: TRBD1 (6 bases). V was trimmed by 3 bases and J by 5 bases, leaving 19 bases between them. CDR1 and CDR2 from the germline V gene are SEHNR and FQNEAQ (reference sequence). The length of the CDR3 is 17 residues. Here the CDR3 reads CASSFLAARGGTGELFF. CDR3 nucleotide sequence: TGTGCCAGCAGCTTCCTGGCGGCCAGGGGCGGTACCGGGGAGCTGTTTTTT.

V gene TRBV18 combines with J gene TRBJ1-5, with 8 nucleotides matching TRBD1. The germline CDR1 and CDR2 sequences are KGHSH and LQKENI. The CDR3 extends over 14 amino acids. With V trimmed by 3 bases and J by 5 bases, 3 bases remained unmatched. This CDR3 reads CASSPRTGYQPQHF. The CDR3 DNA follows: TGTGCCAGCTCACCCCGGACAGGGTATCAGCCCCAGCATTTT.

As to this clone: In the same sample, other DNA sequences code for this CDR3. The chain links TRBV30 to TRBJ2-1; no clear D. Between the trimmed V and J ends, which lost 3 bases and 0 bases, there was a span of 6 bases. This CDR3 has 13 amino acids. Germline assignment: CDR1 GTSNPN and CDR2 SVGIG (reference sequence). CDR3 sequence reads: CAWSPSSYNEQFF. Written as DNA, the CDR3 is TGTGCCTGGAGCCCCAGCTCCTACAATGAGCAGTTCTTC.

The gene calls are TRBV18 and TRBJ2-5, with 9 bases that match TRBD2. CDR3 length: 16 residues. The V segment lost 3 bases and the J segment 4 bases; nucleotides outside the gene matches: 9. The V gene's germline CDR1 is KGHSH and CDR2 LQKENI. The CDR3, as DNA: TGTGCCAGCTCACCCCTGGGTAGCGGGAGAAGAGAGACCCAGTACTTC. Protein product: CASSPLGSGRRETQYF. Together with reference TRBV18 and TRBJ2-5, the CDR3 gives the full variable domain: NAGVMQNPRHLVRRRGQEARLRCSPMKGHSHVYWYRQLPEEGLKFMVYLQKENIIDESGMPKERFSAEFPKEGPSILRIQQVVRGDSAAYFCASSPLGSGRRETQYFGPGTRLLVL.

This chain links TRBV9 with TRBJ2-1; 7 nucleotides align to TRBD1. CDR1 and CDR2 from the germline V gene are SGDLS and YYNGEE. The CDR3 consists of 15 residues. V was clipped by 0 bases and J by 11 bases; unmatched bases: 11. CDR3 in DNA: TGTGCCAGCAGCGTAGCAGTAGCGAACAGGGGCCAGCAGTTCTTC. This translates into CASSVAVANRGQQFF.

The chain combines TRBV28 with TRBJ2-7, with TRBD2 matching over 10 bases. The CDR3 totals 17 residues. The J segment lost 5 bases and the V segment lost 6 bases, leaving 16 bases of the junction unmatched. From germline, CDR1 is MDHEN and CDR2 SYDVKM. This CDR3 is CASSPFLPSGREHEQYF. CDR3 DNA sequence: TGTGCCAGCAGCCCCTTTTTACCCAGCGGGAGGGAACACGAGCAGTACTTC.

The chain recombines TRBV2 with TRBJ2-7; D unclear. Trimming shortened V by 8 bases and J by 3 bases, and 8 bases separated the two germline ends. This CDR3 has 11 amino acids. Looked up from germline, CDR1 is SNHLY and CDR2 is FYNNEI. CDR3 loop: CASSAVYEQYF. CDR3 nucleotide sequence: TGTGCCAGCTCTGCGGTCTACGAGCAGTACTTC.

The genes are TRBV4-1 and TRBJ1-2, with TRBD1 as a possible D gene (6 bases). V was clipped by 2 bases and J by 7 bases, with 14 bases between them. This CDR3 is 14 amino acids long. Germline assignment: CDR1 MGHRA and CDR2 YSYEKL. The CDR3 sequence: CASSQLDSGIGYTF. In DNA form, the CDR3 reads TGCGCCAGCAGCCAATTGGACAGTGGAATTGGCTACACCTTC.

The genes are TRBV11-1 and TRBJ2-5; 7 positions agree with TRBD2. Germline values: CDR1 SGHAT, CDR2 FQDESV (reference sequence). The CDR3 is 15 residues long. J gave up 4 bases and V 5 bases, and 10 bases lay outside the gene matches. The CDR3 nucleotides read TGTGCCAGCAGCCCTCCCTCAGGGAGGGTAGAGACCCAGTACTTC. It translates to CASSPPSGRVETQYF.

V is TRBV28 and J is TRBJ2-5, with 7 bases aligning to TRBD2. The CDR3 contains 13 residues. V lost 7 bases and J lost 6; bases outside the gene matches: 8. In germline, CDR1 is MDHEN, CDR2 SYDVKM. DNA of the CDR3: TGTGCCAGCACCTCTGGGAGGGAGCAGACCCAGTACTTC. Protein sequence: CASTSGREQTQYF.

The gene calls are TRBV7-2 and TRBJ1-5; D possibly corresponds to TRBD1 (6 bases). Germline V lookup: CDR1 SGHTA, CDR2 FQGNSA. This CDR3 contains 12 residues. V was cut by 6 bases and J by 7 bases, with 10 bases left in between. For the CDR3, the DNA is TGTGCCAGCAGTAGGGGGGGACAGCCCCAGCATTTT. It yields the protein CASSRGGQPQHF. The whole variable domain, remainder taken from reference TRBV7-2 and TRBJ1-5, is GAGVSQSPSNKVTEKGKDVELRCDPISGHTALYWYRQSLGQGLEFLIYFQGNSAPDKSGLPSDRFSAERTGGSVSTLTIQRTQQEDSAVYLCASSRGGQPQHFGDGTRLSIL.

This clone was observed a few times. The chain links TRBV6-5 to TRBJ1-2; no clear D. The CDR3 is made up of 14 amino acids. V was trimmed by 5 bases and J by 8 bases, leaving 18 bases between them. Germline CDR1 and CDR2: MNHEY and SVGAGI. The CDR3 region is CASSLWALGSGYTF. The CDR3 region has the DNA TGTGCCAGCAGTCTCTGGGCATTGGGTTCCGGCTACACCTTC.

The chain recombines TRBV7-2 with TRBJ1-3; TRBD1 agrees at 8 bases. Losses at the gene ends were 5 bases for V and 5 bases for J; bases not matched to a gene: 5. This CDR3 has 14 residues. Per germline, CDR1 SGHTA and CDR2 FQGNSA. The CDR3 sequence is CASSPDRVRNTIYF. CDR3 coding DNA: TGTGCCAGCAGCCCGGACAGGGTCAGAAACACCATATATTTT.

This chain uses TRBV5-6 with TRBJ2-5; D possibly corresponds to TRBD1 (6 bases). Trimming left V 2 bases short and J 5 bases short, with 16 bases between. Germline CDR1 SGHDT, CDR2 YYEEEE. CDR3 length equals 15 residues. As DNA, the CDR3 is TGTGCCAGCAGCTTTAGGACAGCGGATCGGGAGACCCAGTACTTC. This sequence encodes CASSFRTADRETQYF. Together with reference TRBV5-6 and TRBJ2-5, the CDR3 gives the full variable domain: DAGVTQSPTHLIKTRGQQVTLRCSPKSGHDTVSWYQQALGQGPQFIFQYYEEEERQRGNFPDRFSGHQFPNYSSELNVNALLLGDSALYLCASSFRTADRETQYFGPGTRLLVL.

The genes are TRBV30 and TRBJ2-6; TRBD1 matches at 10 bases. The CDR3 consists of 18 residues. Trimming at V came to 5 bases and at J to 0 bases, leaving 10 bases not matched to a gene. Germline CDR1 reads GTSNPN; CDR2 reads SVGIG (reference sequence). CDR3 in DNA: TGTGCCTGGTGGGGGTCGGGACAGGGGTACTCTGGGGCCAACGTCCTGACTTTC. It codes for CAWWGSGQGYSGANVLTF.

This clone was picked up a small number of times. The gene calls are TRBV30 and TRBJ1-5, with TRBD1 identical over 7 bases. The trim removed 2 bases at V and 4 bases at J, leaving 8 bases unmatched. Per germline, CDR1 GTSNPN and CDR2 SVGIG (reference sequence). The CDR3 covers 15 residues. The CDR3 sequence is CAWSLGGGRNQPQHF. The CDR3 DNA reads as TGTGCCTGGAGTCTAGGAGGGGGCCGTAATCAGCCCCAGCATTTT.

The chain is built from TRBV4-1 and TRBJ2-1, with 9 bases aligning to TRBD2. The CDR3 is 15 amino acids. Unmatched junction bases numbered 9, after V lost 4 bases and J lost 8 bases. Germline CDR1 MGHRA, CDR2 YSYEKL. The CDR3 protein is CASSLAREGGHEQFF. CDR3 bases: TGCGCCAGCAGCCTGGCGCGGGAGGGCGGGCATGAGCAGTTCTTC.

The chain recombines TRBV2 with TRBJ2-5, with a tentative D call TRBD2 (6 bases). V was pared by 3 bases and J by 9 bases, with 17 bases between. The CDR3 totals 14 residues. Germline V CDR1 and CDR2: SNHLY, FYNNEI. The CDR3 region has the DNA TGTGCCAGCAGTGACTGGGAGGTGGATGCGCCCCAGTACTTC. Amino acid sequence: CASSDWEVDAPQYF.

This chain connects TRBV10-3 to TRBJ1-2; TRBD1 aligns across 9 bases. The CDR3 loop spans 13 amino acids. From germline, CDR1 is ENHRY and CDR2 SYGVKD. The J segment lost 8 bases and the V segment lost 4 bases, leaving 5 bases of the junction unmatched. CDR3 sequence (DNA): TGTGCCATCAGTGGGGGACAGGGCGGAGGCTACACCTTC. Translation gives CAISGGQGGGYTF.

The chain has TRBV7-9 and TRBJ1-4; 7 bases line up with TRBD1. This CDR3 is 15 amino acids long. V was clipped by 5 bases and J by 6 bases; unmatched bases: 9. Germline V gene data show CDR1 as SEHNR and CDR2 as FQNEAQ (reference sequence). CDR3: CASSPWRGTDEKLFF. For the CDR3, the DNA is TGTGCCAGCAGCCCCTGGAGGGGGACAGATGAAAAACTGTTTTTT. The variable domain in full, completed from reference TRBV7-9 and TRBJ1-4, reads DTGVSQNPRHKITKRGQNVTFRCDPISEHNRLYWYRQTLGQGPEFLTYFQNEAQLEKSRLLSDRFSAERPKGSFSTLEIQRTEQGDSAMYLCASSPWRGTDEKLFFGSGTQLSVL.

The chain couples TRBV30 to TRBJ1-5; 7 bases agree with TRBD1. Trimming took 3 bases from V and 5 from J; bases not matched to a gene: 4. Germline CDR1 is GTSNPN and CDR2 is SVGIG (reference sequence). The CDR3 is 13 amino acids. CDR3 in amino acids: CAWSGRGDQPQHF. The CDR3 DNA is TGTGCCTGGAGCGGCAGGGGGGATCAGCCCCAGCATTTT.

This clone was seen a single time. The chain combines TRBV7-3 with TRBJ1-1; D unclear. This CDR3 is 13 amino acids long. Germline V gene data show CDR1 as SGHTA and CDR2 as FQGTGA. The V end was cut by 4 bases, the J end by 11 bases, with 17 bases between. The CDR3 protein is CASSSSLLVGAFF. DNA of the CDR3: TGTGCCAGCAGCTCCTCACTCCTTGTCGGGGCTTTCTTT.

This chain connects TRBV19 to TRBJ1-6; 7 nucleotides align to TRBD1. V trimming: 5 bases; J trimming: 7 bases; junction bases outside the gene matches: 11. The CDR3 sequence is 16 residues long. CDR1 and CDR2 (germline): LNHDA, SQIVND (reference sequence). CDR3: CASSPYLTGKNSPLHF. In DNA form, the CDR3 reads TGTGCCAGTAGTCCTTACCTGACAGGGAAGAATTCACCCCTCCACTTT.